This T cell receptor beta chain derives from a study of beta chain features in type 1 diabetes. Whole-study findings and limits: TCRB CDR3s from Type 1 diabetes patients were moderately but significantly shorter in all four CD4+ subsets.

This clone occurred a few times. Its antigen is as yet unknown. Expressed TCRB transcripts were sequenced because the isolated RNA had all been reverse transcribed beforehand. Sequencing was performed with immunoSEQ multiplex PCR; in TCRdb, only in-frame clones are kept and a portion is missing. The table records roughly 280,000 clones, roughly 24% of them present only once. The CDR3 is 14 residues long. The V gene lost 0 bases and the J gene lost 5 bases, with 10 bases spanning the gap. The germline gives CDR1 KGHSH, CDR2 LQKENI. Purities over 98% were achieved in all sorted populations. This clonotype was sampled from a woman in her twenties or thirties with type 1 diabetes. The specimen was naive CD4+ T cells from blood. The chain links TRBV18 to TRBJ1-2; a possible D gene is TRBD1 (6 bases). In DNA form, the CDR3 reads TGTGCCAGCTCACCACCGGCAGGGGAGTATGGCTACACCTTC. Its protein product is CASSPPAGEYGYTF.